This T cell receptor beta chain originates from a study of shared clonotypes between healthy human individuals. Germline V gene data show CDR1 as LNHDA and CDR2 as SQIVND (reference sequence). CDR3 length equals 12 residues. J was trimmed by 6 bases and V by 10 bases; bases with no gene match: 5. Across several immunoSEQ plates, the genomic DNA of each subset was split evenly. Produced via immunoSEQ multiplex PCR; TCRdb's table is partial and in-frame only. Of about 1.1 million clones listed, about 80% were seen once; the top ten hold 0.55% to 0.7%. The sample taken for sequencing was memory CD4+ T cells from PBMCs. Subset reported: CD45RA-negative fraction. The receptor's source is a young man in good health. Some clones in this sample may be carry-over from other donors' samples. V and J are TRBV19 and TRBJ1-2; 10 nucleotides align to TRBD1. The CDR3 sequence is CATRDRGDGYTF. CDR3 bases: TGTGCCACCAGGGACAGGGGCGATGGCTACACCTTC.